This T cell receptor beta chain came from a study of blood T cell repertoires in COVID-19. Study details: Sites across the United States, Italy and Spain contributed samples from acute and convalescent COVID-19. PBMCs, B-cell-depleted T cells, or T cells were the source of the cDNA or gDNA that made up the material.

Original handling: Estimation of nucleated cell counts was performed using reference gene primer amplification. The method was immunoSEQ multiplex PCR; TCRdb's version includes in-frame clones alone and lacks a portion of them. That table furnishes V, J and clone size, whereas the DNA furnished D and trimming. In the table there are a few hundred thousand clones, around 84% of which are singletons. With 2 bases removed from V and 2 bases from J, the gap between germline ends came to 11 bases. The germline CDR1 and CDR2 sequences are MRHNA and SNTAGT. The CDR3 sequence is 15 residues long. The sample consisted of PBMCs or T cells enriched from blood (not recorded which). This receptor was taken from a man in his thirties or forties with acute COVID-19. The chain uses TRBV6-4 and TRBJ2-3; D possibly corresponds to TRBD2 (6 bases). The CDR3 loop is CASSDGAGNTDTQYF. The CDR3 nucleotides read TGTGCCAGCAGTGACGGGGCGGGAAACACAGATACGCAGTATTTT.